A selection of T cell receptor beta chains follows, all from one sample in a study of STAT5B mutations in CD4+ large granular lymphocyte leukemia. Data came from immunoSEQ multiplex PCR; TCRdb stores just in-frame clones and leaves some out. The data contain about 38,000 clones, around 72% of them seen just once; the ten biggest clones take up around 0.5%. Sequencing was performed on CD4+ T cells from blood buffy coats. Receptors were obtained from a human donor in good health. CDR3s include the opening cysteine and the closing phenylalanine or tryptophan. The D gene is left open where the match is weak. Clone size is stated in some rows and not others, as once, few, many or a class when expanded.

clone_size | d_call | j_call | v_call | cdr3_length | cdr3_aa | cdr3_nt
. | . | TRBJ1-2 | TRBV6-5 | 13 | CASSEQASYGYTF | TGTGCCAGCAGTGAACAGGCGAGCTATGGCTACACCTTC
few | TRBD1 | TRBJ1-1 | TRBV29-1 | 14 | CSAVQGAGDTEAFF | TGCAGCGCGGTACAGGGGGCAGGGGACACTGAAGCTTTCTTT
. | TRBD1 | TRBJ1-2 | TRBV19 | 16 | CASPSGTGVKDYGYTF | TGTGCCAGTCCCTCCGGGACAGGGGTGAAAGACTATGGCTACACCTTC
. | . | TRBJ2-3 | TRBV4-3 | 16 | CASSQETSAGTDTQYF | TGCGCCAGCAGCCAAGAGACCTCAGCAGGCACAGATACGCAGTATTTT
. | . | TRBJ2-7 | TRBV5-6 | 17 | CASSYRRPPGSSYEQYF | TGTGCCAGCAGCTATCGTAGGCCCCCCGGAAGCTCCTACGAGCAGTACTTC
few | . | TRBJ1-1 | TRBV18 | 20 | CASSPTVITGAPGGNTEAFF | TGTGCTAGCTCACCAACAGTGATAACCGGGGCCCCTGGGGGCAACACTGAAGCTTTCTTT
few | . | TRBJ1-2 | TRBV28 | 12 | CASRVGTLGYTF | TGTGCCAGCAGGGTAGGGACTTTAGGCTACACCTTC
. | . | TRBJ1-6 | TRBV6-5 | 12 | CASSSGVSPLHF | TGTGCCAGCAGTTCAGGGGTTTCACCCCTCCACTTT
. | TRBD2 | TRBJ2-3 | TRBV5-1 | 14 | CASSTLAAADTQYF | TGCGCCAGCAGCACGCTAGCGGCGGCAGATACGCAGTATTTT
. | . | TRBJ1-4 | TRBV28 | 16 | CASSLGGVVANEKLFF | TGTGCCAGCAGTTTGGGGGGAGTTGTGGCTAATGAAAAACTGTTTTTT
. | . | TRBJ1-4 | TRBV11-3 | 15 | CASSLFQGQNEKLFF | TGTGCCAGCAGCTTATTCCAGGGGCAGAATGAAAAACTGTTTTTT
. | . | TRBJ2-5 | TRBV18 | 14 | CASSPPTQPETQYF | TGTGCCAGCTCACCGCCCACTCAGCCAGAGACCCAGTACTTC
once | TRBD1 | TRBJ2-7 | TRBV6-6 | 13 | CASYPGQGYEQYF | TGTGCCAGCTATCCGGGACAGGGCTACGAGCAGTACTTC
once | TRBD1 | TRBJ2-2 | TRBV15 | 16 | CATSSDGQGAPGELFF | TGTGCCACCAGCAGTGATGGTCAGGGGGCGCCCGGGGAGCTGTTTTTT